This T cell receptor beta chain is from a study of identical twins. Of note for this clonotype: Antigen specificity is unknown.

CDR3 size: 19 residues. V lost 0 bases to trimming and J lost 6 bases; unmatched junction nucleotides: 14. Germline values: CDR1 LNHNV, CDR2 YYDKDF (reference sequence). Findings and limits, study-wide: It was out-of-frame TCR alpha sharing in monozygotic twins that models underestimated. Less excess twin sharing appeared in beta out-of-frame sequences. Partly confounded zero-insertion analyses could result from invariant MAIT and iNKT cells.

MiXCR, run by TCRdb on the 5' RACE reads, gives a single entry per CDR3 protein. The profile covers roughly 240,000 distinct CDR3 sequences, with 6% to 8.5% appearing a single time and less than 6.5% taken by the ten largest. This sample was shared with a second study, whose subject was yellow fever vaccine responses in identical twins.

The receptor was derived from a young woman in good health. The rearrangement joins TRBV15 to TRBJ2-2; 9 bases agree with TRBD2. Source material: CD8+ T cells sorted from blood. The CDR3 DNA reads as TGTGCCACCAGCAGAGACTCACCGCCGGGACTAGCTTTCTCCGGGGAGCTGTTTTTT. This codes for CATSRDSPPGLAFSGELFF. Together with reference TRBV15 and TRBJ2-2, the CDR3 gives the full variable domain: DAMVIQNPRYQVTQFGKPVTLSCSQTLNHNVMYWYQQKSSQAPKLLFHYYDKDFNNEADTPDNFQSRRPNTSFCFLDIRSPGLGDTAMYLCATSRDSPPGLAFSGELFFGEGSRLTVL.